These 29 T cell receptor beta chains share one sample of origin, sequenced in a study of blood T cell repertoires in COVID-19. Generated by immunoSEQ multiplex PCR, the TCRdb table keeps only in-frame clones and is missing some. Of 490,000 or so clones detected, more than 85% appear once; the ten largest clones hold roughly 8.5%. Sequenced material: PBMCs or T cells enriched from blood (not recorded which). The source is a woman in her sixties or seventies who had recovered from COVID-19.

The gene calls are TRBV4-1 and TRBJ2-3; possibly TRBD1 for D (6 bases). V was trimmed by 5 bases and J by 3 bases, leaving 12 bases between them. Germline assignment: CDR1 MGHRA and CDR2 YSYEKL. The CDR3 spans 14 residues. The CDR3 spells CASSRAQGTDTQYF. The CDR3, as DNA: TGCGCCAGCAGCAGGGCGCAGGGGACAGATACGCAGTATTTT.

This clone was detected once. The chain links TRBV11-2 to TRBJ2-2; 15 bases match TRBD2. The trim removed 5 bases at V and 4 bases at J, leaving 11 bases unmatched. Germline values: CDR1 SGHAT, CDR2 FQNNGV. This CDR3 has 19 amino acids. The CDR3 region has the DNA TGTGCCAGCAGCCTGCGACCCGGGACTAGCGGGGGGTCCACCGGGGAGCTGTTTTTT. Amino acids: CASSLRPGTSGGSTGELFF.

The table lists this clone with a few counts. The chain uses TRBV5-5 and TRBJ1-5, with no clear D. The CDR3 covers 16 residues. Trimming left V 0 bases short and J 0 bases short, with 10 bases between. The germline V gene has CDR1 SGHKS and CDR2 YYEKEE (reference sequence). DNA for the CDR3: TGTGCCAGCAGCTTGGCGTGGTACTATAGCAATCAGCCCCAGCATTTT. Translated, it gives CASSLAWYYSNQPQHF.

The chain uses TRBV30 and TRBJ2-5; TRBD1 might be the D (6 bases). With 5 bases removed from V and 7 bases from J, the gap between germline ends came to 14 bases. This CDR3 has 12 residues. Germline V CDR1 and CDR2: GTSNPN, SVGIG (reference sequence). The CDR3 reads CAWVAGASTQYF. The CDR3 nucleotides are TGTGCCTGGGTCGCAGGGGCGTCGACCCAGTACTTC.

The CDR3 loop is CAISAPSLDTQYF. CDR3 DNA sequence: TGTGCCATCAGTGCCCCTAGTCTAGATACGCAGTATTTT. The V and J genes are TRBV10-3 and TRBJ2-3; D remains unclear. Per germline, CDR1 ENHRY and CDR2 SYGVKD. This CDR3 region has 13 residues. V was trimmed by 4 bases and J by 5 bases, leaving 10 bases between them.

This chain links TRBV5-1 with TRBJ2-2; tentatively, D is TRBD1 (6 bases). CDR1 and CDR2 from the germline V gene are SGHRS and YFSETQ. The germline V and J ends were trimmed by 6 bases and 4 bases, with 13 bases remaining between them. The CDR3 has 14 residues. The CDR3 loop is CASMLGGSTGELFF. Here the CDR3 DNA reads TGCGCCAGCATGCTAGGGGGATCCACCGGGGAGCTGTTTTTT.

The chain is built from TRBV5-4 and TRBJ1-6, with 9 bases fitting TRBD1. The J segment lost 10 bases and the V segment lost 0 bases, leaving 8 bases of the junction unmatched. Germline-derived CDR1 and CDR2 are SGHNT and YYREEE (reference sequence). CDR3 length: 16 residues. CDR3: CASSLVAGQGYSPLHF. The CDR3 coding sequence is TGTGCCAGCAGCTTGGTAGCGGGACAGGGTTACTCACCCCTCCACTTT.

The rearrangement uses TRBV7-2 and TRBJ2-1; a weak D match, TRBD1 (6 bases). The CDR3 is 15 amino acids. The V gene lost 0 bases and the J gene lost 7 bases, with 13 bases spanning the gap. Germline CDR1 reads SGHTA; CDR2 reads FQGNSA. In DNA form, the CDR3 reads TGTGCCAGCAGCTTAGCTGGGGGCGTGGTAAATGAGCAGTTCTTC. It translates to CASSLAGGVVNEQFF. The full variable domain, its missing parts supplied by reference TRBV7-2 and TRBJ2-1, is GAGVSQSPSNKVTEKGKDVELRCDPISGHTALYWYRQSLGQGLEFLIYFQGNSAPDKSGLPSDRFSAERTGGSVSTLTIQRTQQEDSAVYLCASSLAGGVVNEQFFGPGTRLTVL.

The chain joins TRBV30 to TRBJ1-3; 10 bases are shared with TRBD1. V shed 3 bases, J shed 0 bases, and the junction held 11 bases outside the gene matches. The CDR3 has 18 amino acids. Germline values: CDR1 GTSNPN, CDR2 SVGIG (reference sequence). The CDR3, as DNA: TGTGCCTGGAGCACGGGACAGGGGCTTTTCTACTCTGGAAACACCATATATTTT. Translated, it gives CAWSTGQGLFYSGNTIYF.

V gene TRBV5-6 combines with J gene TRBJ2-5; 7 bases are shared with TRBD2. The CDR3 contains 14 residues. V lost 9 bases, J lost 5 bases, and 13 bases stayed unmatched. The germline gives CDR1 SGHDT, CDR2 YYEEEE. The CDR3 DNA follows: TGTGCCACCAGATTCGGCGGGGGTGGCGAGACCCAGTACTTC. Its protein is CATRFGGGGETQYF.

V usage is TRBV24-1 and J usage is TRBJ2-2; a possible D gene is TRBD2 (6 bases). The CDR3 is made up of 16 amino acids. CDR1 is KGHDR and CDR2 is SFDVKD in the germline V gene. The V gene lost 4 bases and the J gene lost 0 bases, with 11 bases spanning the gap. The CDR3 protein is CATSEWTGANTGELFF. For the CDR3, the DNA is TGTGCCACCAGTGAGTGGACGGGAGCGAACACCGGGGAGCTGTTTTTT.

Only a few counts were recorded for this clone. The V gene is TRBV4-1, the J gene TRBJ2-1; 14 bases are a match to TRBD2. The CDR3 has 17 amino acids. V lost 5 bases, J lost 2 bases, and 5 bases stayed unmatched. The germline gives CDR1 MGHRA, CDR2 YSYEKL. The CDR3 reads CASSSRTSGGTYNEQFF. The CDR3 nucleotides are TGCGCCAGCAGCTCACGGACTAGCGGGGGGACCTACAATGAGCAGTTCTTC.

The rearrangement links TRBV30 to TRBJ1-1; D not resolved. The CDR3 is made up of 13 amino acids. Germline CDR1 GTSNPN, CDR2 SVGIG (reference sequence). V lost 5 bases and J 0 bases, leaving 10 bases between the germline ends. The CDR3 reads CAWADKMNTEAFF. CDR3 DNA sequence: TGTGCCTGGGCAGACAAGATGAACACTGAAGCTTTCTTT.

The chain recombines TRBV24-1 with TRBJ2-1; TRBD1 matches 7 bases. From germline, CDR1 is KGHDR and CDR2 SFDVKD. Trimming removed 1 base from V and 7 bases from J; junction bases left unmatched: 9. This CDR3 is built from 16 residues. The CDR3 protein is CATSDLGGHRWNEQFF. The CDR3 DNA reads TGTGCCACCAGTGATTTAGGGGGCCACAGGTGGAATGAGCAGTTCTTC.

This chain uses TRBV5-6 with TRBJ2-7, with D possibly TRBD2 on 5 matching bases. The CDR3 has 16 residues. Trimming left V 0 bases short and J 0 bases short, with 13 bases between. CDR1 and CDR2 (germline): SGHDT, YYEEEE. The CDR3: CASSLGGVLLSYEQYV. CDR3 bases: TGTGCCAGCAGCTTGGGGGGAGTATTGCTCTCCTACGAGCAGTACGTC.

The V call is TRBV5-1, the J call TRBJ2-1; 9 nucleotides line up with TRBD2. Trimming removed 2 bases from V and 4 bases from J; junction bases left unmatched: 7. This CDR3 is 16 amino acids long. The V gene's germline CDR1 is SGHRS and CDR2 YFSETQ. The CDR3: CASSFEAGGLYNEQFF. CDR3 DNA: TGCGCCAGCAGCTTCGAAGCGGGGGGACTTTACAATGAGCAGTTCTTC.

Only one count was recorded for this clone. The gene calls are TRBV10-2 and TRBJ2-3; 11 nucleotides line up with TRBD2. After removal of 6 bases from V and 4 bases from J, the junction contained 6 bases not matched to a gene. This CDR3 has 15 residues. Per the germline V gene, CDR1 is WSHSY and CDR2 is SAAADI. CDR3: CASRTTSGVSDTQYF. The CDR3, as DNA: TGCGCCAGCAGGACGACTAGCGGGGTATCAGATACGCAGTATTTT.

This sequence joins TRBV10-1 and TRBJ2-2; 10 bases agree with TRBD1. The germline CDR1 and CDR2 sequences are WNHNN and SYGVQD (reference sequence). Germline trimming cut 6 bases from V and 6 bases from J; bases unmatched to any gene: 7. The CDR3 contains 15 residues. The CDR3 DNA sequence: TGCGCCAGCAGGTGGGACAGGGGAGTCTCCGGGGAGCTGTTTTTT. This translates into CASRWDRGVSGELFF.

This clone came up a few times. J is TRBJ1-2 and V is TRBV4-1, with 7 bases identical to TRBD1. Germline CDR1 is MGHRA and CDR2 is YSYEKL. V was pared by 3 bases and J by 5 bases, with 6 bases of the junction left unmatched. The CDR3 is 14 amino acids. This chain's CDR3 is CASSHPGGSYGYTF. In DNA, the CDR3 is TGCGCCAGCAGCCACCCAGGGGGGAGTTATGGCTACACCTTC.

The chain employs TRBV6-5 and TRBJ1-5, with D possibly TRBD1 on 5 matching bases. From germline, CDR1 is MNHEY and CDR2 SVGAGI. Trimming took 6 bases from V and 1 from J, leaving 10 bases between them. This CDR3 region has 14 residues. CDR3 nucleotide sequence: TGTGCCAGCAGGGGACTTTCGAGCAATCAGCCCCAGCATTTT. Protein sequence: CASRGLSSNQPQHF.

The genes are TRBV13 and TRBJ2-2, with a tentative D call TRBD2 (6 bases). Deletions cut 5 bases from V and 7 bases from J, with 17 bases between. The CDR3 has 15 amino acids. Germline V lookup: CDR1 PRHDT, CDR2 FYEKMQ (reference sequence). The CDR3 sequence is CASSRGAEWDGELFF. The CDR3, as DNA: TGTGCCAGCAGCCGCGGGGCAGAATGGGACGGGGAGCTGTTTTTT.

This clone came up a few times. The DNA of the CDR3 is TGCGCCAGCAGCGTTGGGACAGGGGGGATCACAACTAATGAAAAACTGTTTTTT. This encodes CASSVGTGGITTNEKLFF. The chain is built from TRBV5-1 and TRBJ1-4, with 11 bases aligning to TRBD1. The CDR3 loop spans 18 amino acids. Germline CDR1 reads SGHRS; CDR2 reads YFSETQ. With 4 bases clipped from V and 0 bases from J, the junction kept 8 bases outside the gene matches.

This chain connects TRBV29-1 to TRBJ2-5; 7 bases agree with TRBD1. Germline loops: CDR1 SQVTM, CDR2 ANQGSEA. The CDR3 is made up of 15 amino acids. J gave up 0 bases and V 4 bases, and 8 bases lay outside the gene matches. The CDR3 region is CSVVPGTVYQETQYF. The DNA for the CDR3 is TGCAGCGTTGTCCCCGGGACAGTGTACCAAGAGACCCAGTACTTC.

This chain connects TRBV5-8 to TRBJ2-3; perhaps TRBD1 as D (5 bases). This CDR3 region has 17 residues. Trimming left V 0 bases short and J 3 bases short, with 17 bases between. Germline V gene lookup returns CDR1 SGHTS and CDR2 YDEGEE. For the CDR3, the DNA is TGTGCCAGCAGCTTGGCAGGGTTGGTGGTAAGGACAGATACGCAGTATTTT. It yields the protein CASSLAGLVVRTDTQYF.

The rearrangement links TRBV7-2 to TRBJ2-1; 14 nucleotides match TRBD2. Germline loops: CDR1 SGHTA, CDR2 FQGNSA. This CDR3 spans 15 amino acids. V lost 4 bases and J lost 6; bases outside the gene matches: 2. The CDR3 nucleotides are TGTGCCAGCAGCTCCGGACTAGCGGGGGGCAATGAGCAGTTCTTC. Its translation: CASSSGLAGGNEQFF.

This chain links TRBV4-1 with TRBJ2-5; D may be TRBD2 (5 bases). Germline values: CDR1 MGHRA, CDR2 YSYEKL. V lost 5 bases and J lost 4, with 11 bases in between. The CDR3 spans 13 residues. The CDR3 protein is CASSMTRGETQYF. CDR3 coding DNA: TGCGCCAGCAGCATGACCCGGGGAGAGACCCAGTACTTC.

This chain connects TRBV4-1 to TRBJ2-7; 7 bases are shared with TRBD1. The CDR3 loop spans 15 amino acids. Trimming at V came to 0 bases and at J to 2 bases, leaving 4 bases not matched to a gene. CDR1 is MGHRA, CDR2 YSYEKL, per germline. The DNA of the CDR3 is TGCGCCAGCAGCCAAGACGCGAGGGGGCCCTACGAGCAGTACTTC. Protein sequence: CASSQDARGPYEQYF.

This rearrangement joins TRBV5-1 to TRBJ2-7; D not certain. The CDR3 contains 13 residues. Germline lookup yields CDR1 SGHRS and CDR2 YFSETQ. The V end lost 0 bases, the J end lost 3 bases, and 7 bases lay between the germline ends. The CDR3 region is CASSLVQNYEQYF. Written as DNA, the CDR3 is TGCGCCAGCAGCTTGGTCCAGAACTACGAGCAGTACTTC.

The chain has TRBV28 and TRBJ1-2; TRBD1 is a possible D gene (5 bases). CDR1 is MDHEN, CDR2 SYDVKM, per germline. Trimming left V 1 base short and J 8 bases short, with 17 bases between. The CDR3 runs to 15 residues. This CDR3 is CASSLLGVKGSGYTF. The CDR3 nucleotides are TGTGCCAGCAGTTTATTAGGGGTAAAAGGAAGCGGCTACACCTTC.